This T cell receptor (beta chain) was sequenced for a study of shared clonotypes between healthy human individuals. Looking at the study overall: Three CD4 naive, three CD4 memory, two CD8 naive and one CD8 memory plate were used per donor. Study results and limitations: Exclusively blood specimens were collected; tissue repertoires likely differ.

Assay execution proceeded at the deep level. Repertoires were generated with immunoSEQ multiplex PCR, while TCRdb's copy carries only in-frame clones and drops some. This sample has over a million clones, with roughly 96% found just once. As concerns this clone: Its cognate antigen is unknown.

V was clipped by 3 bases and J by 9 bases; unmatched bases: 5. The length of the CDR3 is 13 residues. Germline CDR1 is MGHDK and CDR2 is SYGVNS. This chain links TRBV25-1 with TRBJ2-1; 7 bases align to TRBD2. Sequenced material: naive CD4+ T cells sorted from blood. Subset in this sample: CD45RA+ positively selected. The clonotype comes from a man aged 30 to 45 in good health. The CDR3 DNA reads as TGTGCCAGCAGTGACTCCGTAGCGGGTGAGCAGTTCTTC. Protein: CASSDSVAGEQFF.